The 16 T cell receptor beta chains reported below all come from one sample, sequenced in a study of identical twins. Each CDR3 protein is one row after TCRdb ran MiXCR on the 5' RACE reads. There are hundreds of thousands of distinct CDR3 sequences in the sample; 8% to 9% occur only once, and approximately 0.89% lies in the top ten. The same sample was also studied in work on yellow fever vaccine responses in identical twins.

Material for sequencing was PBMCs. Receptors were obtained from a woman aged 18 to 35 in good health.

This clonotype appeared many times. V and J are TRBV7-9 and TRBJ2-2; 7 bases align to TRBD2. J was trimmed by 2 bases and V by 2 bases; bases with no gene match: 5. Germline assignment: CDR1 SEHNR and CDR2 FQNEAQ (reference sequence). The CDR3 consists of 16 residues. As DNA, the CDR3 is TGTGCCAGCAGCTTAAGGGGACTATCAAACACCGGGGAGCTGTTTTTT. Amino acid sequence: CASSLRGLSNTGELFF.

The chain employs TRBV19 and TRBJ2-1, with 9 bases fitting TRBD2. V was pared by 7 bases and J by 4 bases, with 2 bases of the junction left unmatched. The CDR3 length is 13 residues. The V gene's germline CDR1 is LNHDA and CDR2 SQIVND (reference sequence). In nucleotides, the CDR3 is TGTGCCAGTAAGGGACTAGCTTACAATGAGCAGTTCTTC. This translates into CASKGLAYNEQFF. Full variable domain (rest looked up from reference TRBV19 and TRBJ2-1): DGGITQSPKYLFRKEGQNVTLSCEQNLNHDAMYWYRQDPGQGLRLIYYSQIVNDFQKGDIAEGYSVSREKKESFPLTVTSAQKNPTAFYLCASKGLAYNEQFFGPGTRLTVL.

This clonotype was seen a few times. The chain recombines TRBV3-1 with TRBJ2-3; the match to TRBD2 covers 7 bases. Looked up from germline, CDR1 is LGHDT and CDR2 is YNNKEL (reference sequence). The CDR3 spans 16 residues. Losses at the gene ends were 5 bases for V and 0 bases for J; bases not matched to a gene: 8. The CDR3 region is CASSVSGTFSTDTQYF. The DNA for the CDR3 is TGTGCCAGCAGCGTGAGCGGGACTTTTAGCACAGATACGCAGTATTTT.

This chain connects TRBV27 to TRBJ2-1, with 7 bases lining up with TRBD2. With V trimmed by 5 bases and J by 4 bases, 2 bases remained unmatched. CDR3 length equals 13 residues. Germline CDR1 MNHEY, CDR2 SMNVEV (reference sequence). The CDR3 spells CASSAGVYNEQFF. CDR3 nucleotide sequence: TGTGCCAGCAGTGCGGGGGTTTACAATGAGCAGTTCTTC.

In its sample, this clonotype was seen many times. The V call is TRBV5-6, the J call TRBJ2-5, with a weak D call TRBD2 (6 bases). Trimming left V 4 bases short and J 7 bases short, with 17 bases between. The germline V gene has CDR1 SGHDT and CDR2 YYEEEE. The CDR3 consists of 14 residues. In DNA form, the CDR3 reads TGTGCCAGCAGCGTCCAGGGACTTTTGTCGACCCAGTACTTC. This translates into CASSVQGLLSTQYF.

This clonotype has a count of ten or more. CDR3 protein: CASSKVRDSNTDTQYF. The CDR3 DNA sequence: TGTGCCAGCAGCAAAGTCCGGGACAGTAACACAGATACGCAGTATTTT. The J gene is TRBJ2-3, the V gene TRBV21-1; TRBD1, the table's D call, was not compared with the DNA. TRBV21-1 counts as a pseudogene. The CDR3 sequence is 16 residues long.

This clonotype was counted a few times. This CDR3 reads CASSRGALGVDTQYF. DNA for the CDR3: TGCGCCAGCAGCCGAGGGGCTCTCGGGGTAGATACGCAGTATTTT. The genes are TRBV4-1 and TRBJ2-3; D possibly uses TRBD1 or TRBD2 (5 bases each). CDR3 length equals 15 residues. V lost 4 bases to trimming and J lost 5 bases, with 16 bases between them. Germline assignment: CDR1 MGHRA and CDR2 YSYEKL.

In its sample, this clonotype was seen a few times. The chain uses TRBV3-1 and TRBJ2-7, with TRBD2 matching 12 bases. V trimming: 3 bases; J trimming: 5 bases; junction bases outside the gene matches: 5. This CDR3 region has 15 residues. The germline V gene encodes CDR1 LGHDT and CDR2 YNNKEL (reference sequence). CDR3 residues: CASSHTLAGGHEQYF. The CDR3 DNA sequence: TGTGCCAGCAGCCATACACTAGCGGGAGGTCACGAGCAGTACTTC.

There are many counts of this clonotype. V and J are TRBV12-3 or TRBV12-4 and TRBJ2-3; maybe TRBD2 (6 bases). The CDR3 runs 17 residues. Trimming shortened V by 2 bases and J by 3 bases, and 18 bases separated the two germline ends. CDR3 bases: TGTGCCAGCAGTTTAAGGTCGCTGACGGGACTGACAGATACGCAGTATTTT. It yields the protein CASSLRSLTGLTDTQYF.

This clonotype was seen ten or more times. The junction departs from germline at one end; a sequencing error may be responsible. The V gene is TRBV12-3 or TRBV12-4, the J gene TRBJ2-3, with 12 positions matching TRBD2. This CDR3 has 16 residues. CDR3 bases: TGCGCCAGCAGCTCAGGACTAGCGGGGAGCACAGATACGCAGTATTTT. Translated: CASSSGLAGSTDTQYF.

This clonotype has only a few counts. This chain connects TRBV6-2 or TRBV6-3 to TRBJ2-1, with D possibly TRBD1 on 6 matching bases. This CDR3 region has 15 residues. CDR1 MNHEY and CDR2 SVGEGT come from the germline V gene. V was pared by 0 bases and J by 7 bases, with 13 bases between. DNA for the CDR3: TGTGCCAGCAGTTACTCGTACAGGGTAGGGAATGAGCAGTTCTTC. It specifies CASSYSYRVGNEQFF.

This clonotype has more than one count but fewer than ten. The chain uses TRBV29-1 and TRBJ1-1, with D uncertain. V lost 4 bases to trimming and J lost 5 bases, with 14 bases between them. The CDR3 is 13 residues long. Germline CDR1 reads SQVTM; CDR2 reads ANQGSEA. CDR3 bases: TGCAGCGTTGTAACACCCGTCGTGACTGAAGCTTTCTTT. This sequence encodes CSVVTPVVTEAFF. Combining the CDR3 with reference TRBV29-1 and TRBJ1-1 gives the whole variable domain SAVISQKPSRDICQRGTSLTIQCQVDSQVTMMFWYRQQPGQSLTLIATANQGSEATYESGFVIDKFPISRPNLTFSTLTVSNMSPEDSSIYLCSVVTPVVTEAFFGQGTRLTVV.

The genes are TRBV18 and TRBJ1-6, with D possibly matching TRBD1 (5 bases). The germline V gene encodes CDR1 KGHSH and CDR2 LQKENI. The germline V and J ends were trimmed by 4 bases and 5 bases, with 9 bases remaining between them. The CDR3 extends over 14 amino acids. CDR3 sequence (DNA): TGTGCCAGCTCACGTGACAGTAATAATTCACCCCTCCACTTT. Translated, it gives CASSRDSNNSPLHF.

The V call is TRBV7-9, the J call TRBJ2-3; 7 bases agree with TRBD2. The CDR3 sequence is 15 residues long. V shed 4 bases and J 2 bases; nucleotides not matched to a gene: 6. Germline V gene lookup returns CDR1 SEHNR and CDR2 FQNEAQ (reference sequence). This chain's CDR3 is CASSSSGGLTDTQYF. CDR3 in DNA: TGTGCCAGCAGCTCCTCGGGGGGACTCACAGATACGCAGTATTTT.

Notes on this clonotype: This sequence may be a read error, since a much larger clone differs from it by one base. The chain carries TRBV29-1 and TRBJ2-4; D unclear. Trimming took off 7 bases at V and 3 bases at J, with 13 bases between the two ends. The length of the CDR3 is 13 residues. The V gene's germline CDR1 is SQVTM and CDR2 ANQGSEA. The CDR3 loop reads CSAGPPDKNIQYF. The CDR3 nucleotides are TGCAGCGCTGGCCCACCCGACAAAAACATTCAGTACTTC.

The chain uses TRBV28 and TRBJ1-1; no clear D gene. The CDR3 is made up of 12 amino acids. The V gene lost 2 bases and the J gene lost 3 bases, with 4 bases spanning the gap. Looked up from germline, CDR1 is MDHEN and CDR2 is SYDVKM. The CDR3 here is CASSLEHTEAFF. DNA for the CDR3: TGTGCCAGCAGTTTAGAACACACTGAAGCTTTCTTT.